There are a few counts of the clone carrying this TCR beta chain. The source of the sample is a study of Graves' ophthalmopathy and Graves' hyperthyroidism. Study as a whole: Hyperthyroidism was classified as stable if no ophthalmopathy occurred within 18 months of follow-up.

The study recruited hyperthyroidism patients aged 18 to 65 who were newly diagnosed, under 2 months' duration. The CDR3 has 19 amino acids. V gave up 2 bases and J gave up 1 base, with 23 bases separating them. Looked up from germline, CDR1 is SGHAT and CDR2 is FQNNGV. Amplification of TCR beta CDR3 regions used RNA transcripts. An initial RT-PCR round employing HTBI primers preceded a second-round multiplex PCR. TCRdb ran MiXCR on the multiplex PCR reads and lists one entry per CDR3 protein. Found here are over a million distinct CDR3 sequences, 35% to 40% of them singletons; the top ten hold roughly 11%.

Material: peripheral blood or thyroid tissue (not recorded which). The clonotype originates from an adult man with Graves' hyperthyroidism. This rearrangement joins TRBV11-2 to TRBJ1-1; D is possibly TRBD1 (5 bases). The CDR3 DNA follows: TGTGCCAGCAGCTTAAGACCAGTTGGATCGGGGCCGGGGAACACTGAAGCTTTCTTT. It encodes CASSLRPVGSGPGNTEAFF.